The source of this T cell receptor beta chain is a study of cytomegalovirus exposure and HLA in healthy donors. The PCR had 60 Vbeta and 13 Jbeta primers. Clones were sequenced by immunoSEQ multiplex PCR, and TCRdb holds only the in-frame ones, with some missing. The repertoire holds some 98,000 clones, with around 80% as singletons. Germline CDR1 MGHRA, CDR2 YSYEKL. V was pared by 1 base and J by 0 bases, with 4 bases of the junction left unmatched. The CDR3 runs to 16 residues. The TCR originated in a man aged 40-50 years in good health and CMV-seronegative. Sample: PBMCs. This chain joins TRBV4-1 and TRBJ2-7; 9 nucleotides agree with TRBD1. The CDR3 is CASSQARTGVSYEQYF. The CDR3 region has the DNA TGCGCCAGCAGCCAAGCCAGGACAGGGGTCTCCTACGAGCAGTACTTC.